This is a list of T cell receptor beta chains from one sample in a study of cytomegalovirus exposure and HLA in healthy donors. TCRdb keeps only in-frame clones here, not all; method: immunoSEQ multiplex PCR. The table has around 180,000 clones, about three quarters seen once; the top ten hold 0.85% to 1.4%. Sequenced sample: PBMCs. These receptors originate from a woman in her 40s in good health and CMV-seronegative. Each CDR3 is given with its conserved first and last residue. D genes are given only for firm matches. Clone size, where shown, is once, few, many, or a class for clones that have expanded.

J	size	V	D	CDR3	DNA
TRBJ2-1	few	TRBV9	TRBD2	CASSPLTSGRVHNEQFF	TGTGCCAGCAGCCCGCTGACTAGCGGGAGGGTTCACAATGAGCAGTTCTTC
TRBJ2-5	-	TRBV30	TRBD2	CAWSAGGGGSRETQYF	TGTGCCTGGAGTGCCGGGGGGGGAGGGTCGAGAGAGACCCAGTACTTC
TRBJ1-4	few	TRBV11-3	TRBD1	CASSLASQGINEKLFF	TGTGCCAGCAGCTTAGCTTCACAGGGGATTAATGAAAAACTGTTTTTT
TRBJ1-1	few	TRBV30	-	CAWSVRSGSEAFF	TGTGCCTGGAGTGTACGTTCGGGGAGTGAAGCTTTCTTT
TRBJ2-1	-	TRBV7-9	TRBD2	CASSPRGESNEQFF	TGTGCCAGCAGCCCCCGGGGGGAAAGCAATGAGCAGTTCTTC
TRBJ1-3	-	TRBV7-8	-	CASRETGYSGNTIYF	TGTGCCAGCAGAGAAACGGGATACTCTGGAAACACCATATATTTT
TRBJ2-7	-	TRBV11-3	-	CASSLDPLREQYF	TGTGCCAGCAGCTTAGACCCATTACGCGAGCAGTACTTC
TRBJ2-5	once	TRBV25-1	TRBD2	CASSELADYQETQYF	TGTGCCAGCAGTGAACTAGCGGATTACCAAGAGACCCAGTACTTC
TRBJ2-3	-	TRBV19	TRBD2	CASSISTSGRTDTQYF	TGTGCCAGTAGTATCTCGACTAGCGGGAGGACAGATACGCAGTATTTT
TRBJ2-3	-	TRBV5-1	TRBD2	CASSPEGLAADTQYF	TGCGCCAGCAGCCCCGAAGGGCTAGCGGCAGATACGCAGTATTTT
TRBJ2-7	-	TRBV19	-	CASSMSLDGEQYF	TGTGCCAGTAGTATGAGTTTAGATGGCGAGCAGTACTTC
TRBJ2-7	few	TRBV9	-	CASSVGAGSYEQYF	TGTGCCAGCAGCGTAGGGGCGGGTTCCTACGAGCAGTACTTC
TRBJ2-5	-	TRBV6-1	-	CASSVLQEETQYF	TGTGCCAGCAGCGTACTGCAAGAGGAGACCCAGTACTTC
TRBJ2-1	-	TRBV27	TRBD2	CASSPSLAGEDEQFF	TGTGCCAGCAGTCCATCCCTAGCGGGAGAGGATGAGCAGTTCTTC
TRBJ2-1	once	TRBV2	TRBD2	CASRVLADSYNEQFF	TGTGCCAGCAGGGTACTAGCGGACTCCTACAATGAGCAGTTCTTC
TRBJ1-3	-	TRBV19	TRBD1	CASSRGQGYGNTIYF	TGTGCCAGTAGTAGGGGACAGGGGTACGGAAACACCATATATTTT
TRBJ1-1	-	TRBV6-6	-	CASTLDGVTEAFF	TGTGCCAGCACCCTAGACGGAGTAACTGAAGCTTTCTTT
TRBJ2-7	once	TRBV6-1	TRBD2	CASSVAGVVYEQYF	TGTGCCAGCAGTGTAGCGGGAGTGGTTTACGAGCAGTACTTC
TRBJ1-5	-	TRBV6-1	-	CASSGPGSNQPQHF	TGTGCCAGCAGTGGCCCAGGGAGCAATCAGCCCCAGCATTTT
TRBJ2-1	-	TRBV12-5	TRBD1	CASGSLTGLFF	TGTGCTAGTGGCTCGTTGACAGGGTTGTTCTTC
TRBJ1-2	-	TRBV19	TRBD1	CASSMFSEGARGYTF	TGTGCCAGTAGTATGTTCTCTGAGGGGGCTAGGGGCTACACCTTC
TRBJ2-5	-	TRBV30	-	CAWSRQETQYF	TGTGCCTGGAGTCGCCAAGAGACCCAGTACTTC
TRBJ1-4	-	TRBV30	-	CAWSRQGREKLFF	TGTGCCTGGAGTAGGCAGGGGCGAGAAAAACTGTTTTTT